Below are 24 T cell receptor beta chains sequenced from a single sample in a study of a mutant IDH1 vaccine in newly diagnosed glioma. Using immunoSEQ multiplex PCR, the repertoire was profiled, and TCRdb retains in-frame clones only, with some absent. The data hold 35,000 to 50,000 clones, with 75% to 95% observed a single time. Antigens for these TCRs are unknown. The time point was: week 23, last vaccination. Alongside topical imiquimod, each dose of vaccine comprised 300 ug of mutant IDH1 20-mer peptide. Sample: PBMCs, taken from a glioma patient whose treatment included an IDH1 peptide vaccine. The receptors were sampled from a man in his fifties with glioma.

Only one count was recorded for this clone. The chain has TRBV4-3 and TRBJ1-2; D possibly corresponds to TRBD1 (5 bases). CDR3 length: 17 amino acids. The V gene's germline CDR1 is LGHNA and CDR2 YSLEER. Trimming took off 0 bases at V and 5 bases at J, with 19 bases between the two ends. The CDR3 nucleotides read TGCGCCAGCAGCCAAGATTTTGGCCAGGGAGAGGGTTATGGCTACACCTTC. This sequence encodes CASSQDFGQGEGYGYTF.

The chain links TRBV18 to TRBJ1-4, with 7 positions matching TRBD1. The CDR3 length is 17 residues. Germline loops: CDR1 KGHSH, CDR2 LQKENI. V trimming: 3 bases; J trimming: 0 bases; junction bases outside the gene matches: 7. CDR3 bases: TGTGCCAGCTCACCTAGGGGGCCCCAATCAACTAATGAAAAACTGTTTTTT. The encoded protein is CASSPRGPQSTNEKLFF.

J is TRBJ2-1 and V is TRBV2; D is unclear. V gave up 6 bases and J gave up 4 bases, with 7 bases separating them. Germline CDR1 and CDR2: SNHLY and FYNNEI. CDR3 length: 12 residues. CDR3 DNA sequence: TGTGCCAGCAGCACTGATTACAATGAGCAGTTCTTC. It encodes CASSTDYNEQFF.

The chain uses TRBV6-5 and TRBJ2-2; tentative D call: TRBD2 (6 bases). CDR3 size: 15 residues. Germline V gene data show CDR1 as MNHEY and CDR2 as SVGAGI. V was cut by 4 bases and J by 4 bases, with 13 bases left in between. For the CDR3, the DNA is TGTGCCAGCAGTTTCGCCGGGACTGGCACCGGGGAGCTGTTTTTT. Translation gives CASSFAGTGTGELFF.

The V and J genes are TRBV15 and TRBJ2-7, with 10 bases fitting TRBD1. Trimming took 4 bases from V and 6 from J; bases not matched to a gene: 12. The CDR3 loop spans 16 amino acids. CDR1 LNHNV and CDR2 YYDKDF come from the germline V gene (reference sequence). The CDR3 bases are TGTGCCACCAGCAAAACACCGGGACAGGGGACTAGCGAGCAGTACTTC. Its protein is CATSKTPGQGTSEQYF.

The chain employs TRBV5-1 and TRBJ2-3; perhaps TRBD2 as D (6 bases). The CDR3 runs 15 residues. The germline gives CDR1 SGHRS, CDR2 YFSETQ. The V and J ends lost 1 base and 1 base respectively, with 10 bases between them. The CDR3 spells CASSLIPGGTDTQYF. In DNA, the CDR3 is TGCGCCAGCAGCTTGATTCCGGGAGGCACAGATACGCAGTATTTT.

This chain joins TRBV10-3 and TRBJ2-7; D tentatively fits TRBD1 or TRBD2 (5 bases each). CDR1 and CDR2 (germline): ENHRY, SYGVKD. The CDR3 loop spans 13 amino acids. V was shortened by 7 bases and J by 0 bases, with 10 bases between the two germline ends. The CDR3 is CAITPGSSYEQYF. The CDR3 coding sequence is TGTGCCATCACCCCAGGGAGCTCCTACGAGCAGTACTTC.

The chain uses TRBV19 and TRBJ1-1, with D uncertain. The CDR3 is 15 residues long. Germline-derived CDR1 and CDR2 are LNHDA and SQIVND (reference sequence). Trimming stripped 7 bases from V and 0 bases from J, with 15 bases between. CDR3 protein: CASIPEHSMNTEAFF. CDR3 nucleotides: TGTGCCAGTATACCAGAGCACTCCATGAACACTGAAGCTTTCTTT.

J is TRBJ1-1 and V is TRBV2; D uncertain. This CDR3 has 16 residues. Germline V lookup: CDR1 SNHLY, CDR2 FYNNEI. Deletions cut 5 bases from V and 5 bases from J, with 21 bases between. CDR3 in amino acids: CASSPTLLHQRTEAFF. The CDR3 DNA is TGTGCCAGCAGTCCGACCCTTTTACATCAAAGGACTGAAGCTTTCTTT.

V is TRBV7-8 and J is TRBJ1-2; possibly TRBD1 for D (6 bases). The germline V gene encodes CDR1 SGHVS and CDR2 FQNEAQ. The V end lost 5 bases, the J end lost 3 bases, and 13 bases lay between the germline ends. The CDR3 has 14 amino acids. The CDR3 DNA follows: TGTGCCAGCAGCCGACAGGCGGTTGACTATGGCTACACCTTC. As protein: CASSRQAVDYGYTF. The full variable domain, its missing parts supplied by reference TRBV7-8 and TRBJ1-2, is GAGVSQSPRYKVAKRGQDVALRCDPISGHVSLFWYQQALGQGPEFLTYFQNEAQLDKSGLPSDRFFAERPEGSVSTLKIQRTQQEDSAVYLCASSRQAVDYGYTFGSGTRLTVV.

The V gene is TRBV29-1, the J gene TRBJ2-7, with 7 bases lining up with TRBD1. Unmatched junction bases numbered 9, after V lost 7 bases and J lost 3 bases. Germline assignment: CDR1 SQVTM and CDR2 ANQGSEA. The length of the CDR3 is 13 residues. The CDR3 sequence is CSAKGGVLYEQYF. CDR3 coding DNA: TGCAGCGCGAAAGGGGGCGTGCTCTACGAGCAGTACTTC.

The chain has TRBV2 and TRBJ1-5, with D unclear. Trimming took 3 bases from V and 3 from J, leaving 15 bases between them. This CDR3 contains 16 residues. The germline V gene encodes CDR1 SNHLY and CDR2 FYNNEI. For the CDR3, the DNA is TGTGCCAGCAGTGAGGGGAGACGGGCCCCCAATCAGCCCCAGCATTTT. It is translated as CASSEGRRAPNQPQHF.

The V call is TRBV29-1, the J call TRBJ1-2; TRBD1 is a possible D gene (5 bases). The germline V gene has CDR1 SQVTM and CDR2 ANQGSEA. Trimming took 4 bases from V and 7 from J, leaving 16 bases between them. CDR3 length: 13 residues. The CDR3: CSVVDRFRAGYTF. CDR3 nucleotides: TGCAGCGTTGTAGATCGATTCAGGGCTGGCTACACCTTC.

The rearrangement links TRBV19 to TRBJ1-1; D perhaps matches TRBD1 (6 bases). Trimming left V 1 base short and J 4 bases short, with 16 bases between. The CDR3 is 16 amino acids. Germline V gives CDR1 LNHDA, CDR2 SQIVND (reference sequence). CDR3 in DNA: TGTGCCAGTAGTATAGGTTGGGCAGGGGCCCCCACTGAAGCTTTCTTT. It codes for CASSIGWAGAPTEAFF.

The rearrangement links TRBV7-2 to TRBJ1-5; 9 bases are a match to TRBD1. The V gene's germline CDR1 is SGHTA and CDR2 FQGNSA. The J segment lost 4 bases and the V segment lost 4 bases, leaving 5 bases of the junction unmatched. The CDR3 extends over 15 amino acids. CDR3 in amino acids: CASSYTGGENQPQHF. The CDR3 coding sequence is TGTGCCAGCAGCTATACAGGGGGCGAGAATCAGCCCCAGCATTTT.

The chain uses TRBV15 and TRBJ1-1, with D hard to call. V lost 0 bases, J lost 7 bases, and 15 bases lay in between. CDR1 and CDR2 from the germline V gene are LNHNV and YYDKDF (reference sequence). This CDR3 is built from 15 residues. The CDR3 coding sequence is TGTGCCACCAGCAGAGATCAATATGGGCGCAGTGAAGCTTTCTTT. It is translated as CATSRDQYGRSEAFF.

J is TRBJ1-1 and V is TRBV30, with unresolved D. Germline-derived CDR1 and CDR2 are GTSNPN and SVGIG (reference sequence). V gave up 3 bases and J gave up 5 bases, with 7 bases separating them. The CDR3 consists of 11 residues. For the CDR3, the DNA is TGTGCCTGGAGAATAGGGACTGAAGCTTTCTTT. This codes for CAWRIGTEAFF.

CDR3 sequence reads: CASSATHRALGETQYF. The CDR3 DNA follows: TGTGCCAGCAGTGCTACCCACAGGGCACTAGGGGAGACCCAGTACTTC. V and J are TRBV6-1 and TRBJ2-5; D is possibly TRBD1 (6 bases). CDR3 length: 16 amino acids. CDR1 is MNHNS and CDR2 is SASEGT in the germline V gene. The V and J ends lost 4 bases and 5 bases respectively, with 20 bases between them.

V and J are TRBV6-5 and TRBJ1-5; possible D gene TRBD1, 5 bases. Trimming took 4 bases from V and 0 from J, leaving 10 bases between them. This CDR3 contains 15 residues. CDR1 and CDR2 (germline): MNHEY, SVGAGI. The CDR3 region is CASSSRQSSNQPQHF. The CDR3 DNA is TGTGCCAGCAGTTCGCGACAGTCTAGCAATCAGCCCCAGCATTTT.

The chain is built from TRBV27 and TRBJ1-1, with 11 bases that match TRBD1. This CDR3 contains 15 residues. Germline V lookup: CDR1 MNHEY, CDR2 SMNVEV (reference sequence). The V segment lost 3 bases and the J segment 6 bases; nucleotides outside the gene matches: 6. This CDR3 reads CASSFRGQGGSEAFF. The CDR3 DNA reads TGTGCCAGCAGTTTTCGGGGACAGGGGGGATCTGAAGCTTTCTTT.

The V and J genes are TRBV5-7 and TRBJ1-2; a possible D gene is TRBD1 (5 bases). TRBV5-7 is sorted into the ORF group, with uncertain function. V was cut by 0 bases and J by 4 bases, with 13 bases left in between. This CDR3 spans 15 amino acids. The CDR3, as DNA: TGTGCCAGCAGCTTGGACACAGGAACCCCCTATGGCTACACCTTC. This sequence encodes CASSLDTGTPYGYTF.

V usage is TRBV9 and J usage is TRBJ2-3; D remains unclear. Germline V CDR1 and CDR2: SGDLS, YYNGEE. V lost 0 bases and J 2 bases, leaving 7 bases between the germline ends. The CDR3 is 14 residues long. The CDR3 loop reads CASSVEVTTDTQYF. The CDR3 nucleotides read TGTGCCAGCAGCGTAGAGGTTACCACAGATACGCAGTATTTT. The full variable domain, in which reference TRBV9 and TRBJ2-3 provide the parts outside the CDR3, is DSGVTQTPKHLITATGQRVTLRCSPRSGDLSVYWYQQSLDQGLQFLIQYYNGEERAKGNILERFSAQQFPDLHSELNLSSLELGDSALYFCASSVEVTTDTQYFGPGTRLTVL.

The V call is TRBV7-2, the J call TRBJ1-1; D is unclear. Trimming left V 1 base short and J 6 bases short, with 6 bases between. The CDR3 sequence is 12 residues long. The germline V gene encodes CDR1 SGHTA and CDR2 FQGNSA. The CDR3: CASSLGGSEAFF. The DNA for the CDR3 is TGTGCCAGCAGCTTAGGGGGTTCTGAAGCTTTCTTT.

Only one count was recorded for this clone. The chain uses TRBV4-1 and TRBJ1-1; D is ambiguous. Germline CDR1 reads MGHRA; CDR2 reads YSYEKL. This CDR3 is 14 amino acids long. V was trimmed by 3 bases and J by 4 bases, leaving 12 bases between them. CDR3 amino acids: CASSHGVSSTEAFF. The CDR3 DNA follows: TGCGCCAGCAGCCATGGGGTTAGTAGCACTGAAGCTTTCTTT.